These 24 T cell receptor beta chains came from one sample sequenced in a study of T cell responses to AZD1222 COVID-19 vaccine. This table comes from immunoSEQ multiplex PCR, and its TCRdb copy is limited to in-frame clones, with some not included. This sample has about 110,000 clones, with 87% found just once. This sample comprised peripheral blood, obtained 28 days after the second AZD1222 dose. These receptors originate from an adult who received the AZD1222 COVID-19 vaccine.

The chain carries TRBV18 and TRBJ1-2; D uncertain. Looked up from germline, CDR1 is KGHSH and CDR2 is LQKENI. The ends were cut back, 5 bases at V and 2 bases at J, with 12 bases in the middle. This CDR3 contains 14 residues. CDR3 in amino acids: CASSETESNYGYTF. In nucleotides, the CDR3 is TGTGCCAGCTCAGAAACAGAATCAAACTATGGCTACACCTTC.

The chain employs TRBV2 and TRBJ1-4; D is unresolved. Germline assignment: CDR1 SNHLY and CDR2 FYNNEI. The CDR3 is made up of 15 amino acids. Trimming left V 6 bases short and J 0 bases short, with 11 bases between. Here the CDR3 DNA reads TGTGCCAGCAGGTCGTACAGAACAACTAATGAAAAACTGTTTTTT. Protein product: CASRSYRTTNEKLFF.

The chain employs TRBV19 and TRBJ1-5; 7 positions agree with TRBD1. Germline V gene lookup returns CDR1 LNHDA and CDR2 SQIVND (reference sequence). This CDR3 comprises 16 residues. The trim removed 4 bases at V and 1 base at J, leaving 7 bases unmatched. The CDR3 here is CASSTLQGISNQPQHF. CDR3 nucleotide sequence: TGTGCCAGTAGTACCCTACAGGGGATAAGCAATCAGCCCCAGCATTTT.

Here the CDR3 DNA reads TGCGCCAGCAGCCAAGAATCTGACAGGGTAGTGTCTGGCTACACCTTC. Translated, it gives CASSQESDRVVSGYTF. The chain uses TRBV4-1 and TRBJ1-2, with TRBD1 matching 7 bases. J lost 7 bases, V lost 0 bases, and 11 bases had no gene match. The V gene's germline CDR1 is MGHRA and CDR2 YSYEKL. The CDR3 totals 16 residues.

The chain is built from TRBV7-2 and TRBJ1-3; perhaps TRBD1 as D (5 bases). Looked up from germline, CDR1 is SGHTA and CDR2 is FQGNSA. The CDR3 is 14 residues long. Trimming pared 5 bases from V and 2 bases from J, leaving 10 bases between. CDR3 DNA sequence: TGTGCCAGCAGCGAAGGGGCAGCTGGAAACACCATATATTTT. Protein product: CASSEGAAGNTIYF.

This chain uses TRBV18 with TRBJ1-1; D call uncertain. Germline V CDR1 and CDR2: KGHSH, LQKENI. CDR3 length: 15 amino acids. V lost 3 bases, J lost 0 bases, and 11 bases lay in between. The CDR3 sequence is CASSPFGYLNTEAFF. CDR3 in DNA: TGTGCCAGCTCACCCTTCGGATATTTGAACACTGAAGCTTTCTTT.

The CDR3 DNA reads TGTGCCAGCAGTTTATTCAGGGGGCGTTACGAGCAGTACTTC. Its protein product is CASSLFRGRYEQYF. The V call is TRBV6-5, the J call TRBJ2-7; 8 bases are a match to TRBD1. The CDR3 is 14 residues long. Germline CDR1 reads MNHEY; CDR2 reads SVGAGI. J lost 4 bases, V lost 4 bases, and 6 bases had no gene match.

The chain links TRBV19 to TRBJ1-5; 10 positions agree with TRBD1. Germline-derived CDR1 and CDR2 are LNHDA and SQIVND (reference sequence). The length of the CDR3 is 17 residues. V shed 10 bases and J 4 bases; nucleotides not matched to a gene: 16. In DNA form, the CDR3 reads TGTGCCACTCGATTCGGGACAGGGGATAAACGAAATCAGCCCCAGCATTTT. It specifies CATRFGTGDKRNQPQHF.

This clone is a singleton in its sample. The chain carries TRBV10-3 and TRBJ1-1; 8 bases match TRBD1. The V gene's germline CDR1 is ENHRY and CDR2 SYGVKD. CDR3 length equals 14 residues. With V trimmed by 5 bases and J by 4 bases, 6 bases remained unmatched. The CDR3 loop reads CAISPQGVITEAFF. The CDR3 DNA reads TGTGCCATCAGTCCACAGGGGGTCATCACTGAAGCTTTCTTT.

The chain joins TRBV5-6 to TRBJ2-5; D gene uncertain. With 0 bases removed from V and 0 bases from J, the gap between germline ends came to 6 bases. Per the germline V gene, CDR1 is SGHDT and CDR2 is YYEEEE. The CDR3 contains 14 residues. This CDR3 is CASSLVGDQETQYF. CDR3 nucleotides: TGTGCCAGCAGCTTGGTTGGGGACCAAGAGACCCAGTACTTC.

The chain carries TRBV3-1 (or the pseudogene TRBV3-2) and TRBJ1-5, with D tentatively TRBD1 (5 bases). The length of the CDR3 is 14 residues. Germline lookup yields CDR1 LGHDT and CDR2 YNNKEL (reference sequence). V gave up 3 bases and J gave up 4 bases, with 10 bases separating them. CDR3 region: CASSQGGLNQPQHF. The CDR3 nucleotides are TGTGCCAGCAGCCAGGGGGGTCTTAATCAGCCCCAGCATTTT.

The chain employs TRBV27 and TRBJ1-1; D is uncertain. This CDR3 region has 12 residues. Germline V gene data show CDR1 as MNHEY and CDR2 as SMNVEV (reference sequence). Trimming pared 7 bases from V and 0 bases from J, leaving 6 bases between. CDR3 DNA sequence: TGTGCCAGCATGTCAGTGAACACTGAAGCTTTCTTT. The encoded protein is CASMSVNTEAFF.

The rearrangement uses TRBV7-9 and TRBJ1-6; 8 bases match TRBD1. The junction had 6 bases not matched to a gene; V was cut back by 5 bases and J by 6 bases. The CDR3 loop spans 15 amino acids. Germline values: CDR1 SEHNR, CDR2 FQNEAQ (reference sequence). The CDR3 sequence is CASSPPGGSNSPLHF. The CDR3 nucleotides read TGTGCCAGCAGCCCGCCAGGGGGCTCTAATTCACCCCTCCACTTT.

A single count supports this clone. The V gene is TRBV6-5, the J gene TRBJ1-1; 7 nucleotides agree with TRBD1. CDR1 is MNHEY, CDR2 SVGAGI, per germline. CDR3 size: 15 residues. Unmatched junction bases numbered 11, after V lost 9 bases and J lost 1 base. The chain's CDR3 is CASNGQAVPNTEAFF. CDR3 nucleotide sequence: TGTGCCAGTAACGGACAGGCGGTACCGAACACTGAAGCTTTCTTT.

This chain connects TRBV2 to TRBJ1-2; D gene uncertain. V dropped 2 bases and J dropped 1 base, with 8 bases sitting between them. Germline-derived CDR1 and CDR2 are SNHLY and FYNNEI. The CDR3 is made up of 14 amino acids. CDR3 residues: CASSETVVNYGYTF. CDR3 in DNA: TGTGCCAGCAGTGAAACCGTCGTTAACTATGGCTACACCTTC.

As for this clone: Other DNA sequences from this sample encode an identical CDR3 as well. V and J are TRBV5-1 and TRBJ1-1, with no clear D. This CDR3 has 14 amino acids. Germline-derived CDR1 and CDR2 are SGHRS and YFSETQ. The V gene lost 5 bases and the J gene lost 4 bases, with 15 bases spanning the gap. CDR3 DNA: TGCGCCAGCAGTCAAGGCGTGGGCGGCACTGAAGCTTTCTTT. This encodes CASSQGVGGTEAFF.

The rearrangement uses TRBV29-1 and TRBJ2-3, with D possibly being TRBD2 (6 bases). Germline lookup yields CDR1 SQVTM and CDR2 ANQGSEA. Trimming took 7 bases from V and 8 from J, leaving 22 bases between them. CDR3 length equals 14 residues. The CDR3 DNA reads as TGCAGCGCTGTACCTGGGGGGAGTGGAGGTACGCAGTATTTT. Translation: CSAVPGGSGGTQYF.

The chain uses TRBV7-3 and TRBJ2-5; D remains ambiguous. The CDR3 sequence is 13 residues long. V was pared by 5 bases and J by 1 base, with 8 bases between. The germline gives CDR1 SGHTA, CDR2 FQGTGA. The CDR3 spells CASSPGLQETQYF. The CDR3 DNA is TGTGCCAGCAGCCCGGGCCTCCAAGAGACCCAGTACTTC. The whole variable domain, filled in from reference TRBV7-3 and TRBJ2-5, reads GAGVSQTPSNKVTEKGKYVELRCDPISGHTALYWYRQSLGQGPEFLIYFQGTGAADDSGLPNDRFFAVRPEGSVSTLKIQRTERGDSAVYLCASSPGLQETQYFGPGTRLLVL.

The V and J genes are TRBV11-2 and TRBJ2-7, with a tentative D call TRBD1 (6 bases). The V and J ends lost 3 bases and 4 bases respectively, with 13 bases between them. The V gene's germline CDR1 is SGHAT and CDR2 FQNNGV. The length of the CDR3 is 14 residues. This CDR3 is CASSFGGPAYEQYF. The CDR3 DNA reads as TGTGCCAGCAGCTTTGGGGGCCCAGCTTACGAGCAGTACTTC. Full variable domain (remainder filled in from reference TRBV11-2 and TRBJ2-7): EAGVAQSPRYKIIEKRQSVAFWCNPISGHATLYWYQQILGQGPKLLIQFQNNGVVDDSQLPKDRFSAERLKGVDSTLKIQPAKLEDSAVYLCASSFGGPAYEQYFGPGTRLTVT.

V usage is TRBV11-2 and J usage is TRBJ1-2; D is undetermined. There are 12 residues in the CDR3. The V and J ends lost 3 bases and 8 bases respectively, with 10 bases between them. Germline values: CDR1 SGHAT, CDR2 FQNNGV. CDR3 amino acids: CASSFGEKGYTF. In DNA form, the CDR3 reads TGTGCCAGCAGCTTTGGGGAGAAAGGCTACACCTTC. The full variable domain, rest sourced from reference TRBV11-2 and TRBJ1-2, is EAGVAQSPRYKIIEKRQSVAFWCNPISGHATLYWYQQILGQGPKLLIQFQNNGVVDDSQLPKDRFSAERLKGVDSTLKIQPAKLEDSAVYLCASSFGEKGYTFGSGTRLTVV.

The chain uses TRBV5-4 and TRBJ1-4; 8 bases align to TRBD1. CDR1 and CDR2 (germline): SGHNT, YYREEE (reference sequence). Trimming took 4 bases from V and 6 from J; bases not matched to a gene: 8. The CDR3 consists of 15 residues. The CDR3 nucleotides are TGTGCCAGCAGCCTCCAGACAGGGGAGGATGAAAAACTGTTTTTT. Amino acids: CASSLQTGEDEKLFF. The entire variable domain, with the rest obtained from reference TRBV5-4 and TRBJ1-4, is as follows: ETGVTQSPTHLIKTRGQQVTLRCSSQSGHNTVSWYQQALGQGPQFIFQYYREEENGRGNFPPRFSGLQFPNYSSELNVNALELDDSALYLCASSLQTGEDEKLFFGSGTQLSVL.

This rearrangement joins TRBV27 to TRBJ2-7; 7 nucleotides agree with TRBD1. The ends lost 3 bases at V and 8 bases at J; junction bases unmatched: 16. The length of the CDR3 is 16 residues. Germline V lookup: CDR1 MNHEY, CDR2 SMNVEV (reference sequence). The chain's CDR3 is CASSFHEDRTKYKQYF. The CDR3 bases are TGTGCCAGCAGTTTCCACGAGGACAGGACGAAATACAAGCAGTACTTC.

This chain joins TRBV5-1 and TRBJ2-7, with 8 positions matching TRBD2. CDR3 length: 14 amino acids. Unmatched junction bases numbered 3, after V lost 0 bases and J lost 4 bases. From germline, CDR1 is SGHRS and CDR2 YFSETQ. CDR3 sequence reads: CASSLEGLDYEQYF. The CDR3 coding sequence is TGCGCCAGCAGCTTGGAGGGACTAGATTACGAGCAGTACTTC.

The V and J genes are TRBV4-3 and TRBJ2-1, with 7 nucleotides matching TRBD2. J was trimmed by 2 bases and V by 3 bases; bases with no gene match: 16. The CDR3 runs 19 residues. CDR1 and CDR2 from the germline V gene are LGHNA and YSLEER. The chain's CDR3 is CASSQDAVFLAVAYNEQFF. CDR3 nucleotides: TGCGCCAGCAGCCAGGACGCCGTCTTCCTAGCGGTCGCCTACAATGAGCAGTTCTTC.